This T cell receptor beta chain is drawn from a study of cytomegalovirus exposure and HLA in healthy donors listed by TCRdb under 2017. Describing the broader study: An earlier analysis of some 620 of the donors reported 250 to 350 Gb of sequence data and roughly 120 million unique TCR beta sequences obtained from about 179 million T cells. Approximately 330 gigabases of sequencing data and approximately 92 million unique TCR sequences made up an early release that covered approximately 650 HLA-typed donors. Of the approximately 400 genotyped donors, over 80% were placed in the genetic ancestry cluster associated with self-reported Caucasian donors. The aim of the study was to test whether cataloging public T cell receptors could identify signatures of past pathogen exposure. The T cell repertoires of under 750 subjects were profiled by immunosequencing and related to cytomegalovirus serostatus. Along with the roughly 700-subject first cohort, a separate validation cohort of more than 90 different subjects was used. High-throughput TCR immunosequencing, statistical association of individual TCRs with disease status, and machine learning were combined to predict cytomegalovirus infection status. In a later analysis, previously published TCR beta repertoires from several hundred donors were re-analyzed and high-resolution HLA genotyping was added so that TCR occurrence patterns could be studied. The later analysis used no new phenotypic data to find candidate immune exposures, relying instead on TCR beta sequences and their occurrence across donors. To decide whether each TCR beta V gene segment behaved as functional or pseudogenic, an earlier analysis of some 600 of the donors relied on high-throughput TCR beta sequencing. Alongside the repertoire data, information on donor age, sex, ethnicity and CMV serostatus was compiled. A later genetic analysis used genome-wide SNP genotypes for about three fifths of the roughly 700 donors, treating that subset as a discovery cohort. All discovery cohort repertoires had been generated on a single sequencing platform. HLA typing covered class I and class II loci at four-digit resolution. The number of typed donors differed by locus: about 620-640 for A, B, C, DRB1 and DQB1; some 500 for DQA1; approximately 600 for DPA1; and about 450 for DPB1. Four to six DR-DQ haplotypes were handled as single units for association and clustering because linkage in the cohort was strong. Among about 400 genotyped donors of the cohort, an average of approximately 220,000 unique TCR beta nucleotide sequences was sequenced per donor, of which 15% to 20% were non-productive. Results and caveats for the whole study, not just this receptor: The authors suggested that the approach could potentially be generalized to other disease states and immunological phenotypes. In a later analysis, HLA-associated TCR beta chains showed more clonal expansion and lower generation probabilities than non-associated chains that were equally common. Some IMGT-functional V segments, including TRBV6-2 and TRBV6-3, could not be distinguished by the 87-base-pair reads and were therefore excluded. A later analysis found that TCR association rates varied across HLA loci, with DRB1 alleles showing the most associated TCRs and HLA-C alleles the fewest. A later analysis reported that several top co-occurrence clusters appeared linked to parvovirus B19, influenza, CMV and Epstein-Barr virus. The only immune exposure information available for the cohort was CMV serostatus. A group of highly shared sequence variants was considered likely to be a technical artifact of the sequencing pipeline. A later analysis found that most CMV-associated TCR beta chains appeared HLA-restricted, with HLA associations seemingly driven largely by CMV exposure. Assigning TCR associations to individual alleles was difficult when HLA alleles, especially DR and DQ, strongly co-occurred. HLA typing was unavailable for some donors at each locus, so association tests used only the typed subset. In the study, some 160 TCR beta chains were listed as associated with cytomegalovirus. Sequencing depth was assumed to be roughly uniform across donors in the presence/absence analyses, though that assumption may not hold. The classifier was reported to diagnose cytomegalovirus status with high specificity and sensitivity in both the original cohort and the validation cohort. Correlated functional status among segregating V segments might be attributable to linkage disequilibrium, but an unknown experimental factor could not be ruled out. A further reported finding was that TCR beta sequences accurately predicted the HLA-A and HLA-B alleles for most subjects in the first cohort. In this cohort, only TCR beta chains were sequenced, and detectable features were limited by the absence of alpha or paired-chain data. Most TCR sequences were observed very rarely across donors, whereas some public TCRs were present in many individuals. Because counts were too low, about 15 rarely observed V segments, including chromosome 9 orphons, were left out of the earlier analysis of approximately 500 of the donors. A later genetic analysis associated a missense DCLRE1C variant with V-gene and J-gene trimming of TCR beta chains, and an independent cohort replicated the association. In vitro tests confirmed that three of the cytomegalovirus-associated TCR beta chains recognize cytomegalovirus antigens. An earlier analysis of 587 of the donors showed that most TCR beta V segments appeared in productive rearrangements either about 90% or about 30% of the time, which broadly matched IMGT annotations. A later genetic analysis reported fewer N-insertions in productive TCRs among donors in an Asian-associated ancestry cluster than the roughly 720-donor mean. In a later analysis, about 17,000 TCR beta sequences were associated with specific HLA alleles at a false discovery rate of 0.05.

The CDR3 spans 14 residues, from the cysteine through the phenylalanine. The DNA shown is the 42-base CDR3, in frame from base 1. Via the germline V gene (reference sequence), CDR1 is MNHNY and CDR2 SVGAGI. V and J lose 2 bases and 3 bases, and a span of 10 bases separates them. Receptors were amplified or captured by the immunoSEQ multiplex PCR assay. For the multiplex PCR, a mixture combining 60 forward primers for TCR Vbeta segments and 13 reverse primers for TCR Jbeta segments was used. The CDR3 region of rearranged TCR beta genes was amplified from genomic DNA with a multiplex PCR assay. On the Illumina HiSeq System, the amplified TCR beta libraries were sequenced as 87-base-pair reads. In the authors' own workflow: A later analysis counted about 82 million unique TCR beta chains across the 500 to 850 repertoires, and roughly 11 million of these chains were shared by at least two donors. Raw reads were error-corrected and collapsed into unique sequences with a nearest-neighbor algorithm that merged closely related sequences to remove PCR and sequencing errors. Alignment of CDR3 sequences to IMGT reference sequences was used to assign V, D and J gene segments. For a sequence to be retained, a match of at least six nucleotides was required to both a V gene segment and a J gene segment. Rearrangements were classified as productive when the CDR3 lacked stop codons and remained in frame with V and J, and all other rearrangements were classified as non-productive. Following IMGT convention, CDR3 was defined as the stretch from the second conserved V-encoded cysteine up to the conserved J-encoded phenylalanine. In an earlier analysis of more than 550 of the donors, sequences lacking an unambiguous match to a single V gene segment were excluded. An earlier analysis of just under 600 of the donors called V segments functional above 56.7% productive rearrangements and segregating when the between-donor standard deviation exceeded 5%. To diagnose cytomegalovirus status from the catalog of TCR beta chain sequences, a statistical classification framework was built. In a later analysis, V and J genes were assigned by comparing TCR nucleotide sequences against IMGT/GENE-DB human TR gene sequences. Using the TCRdist pipeline, a later analysis assigned CDR3 sequences along with most-parsimonious VDJ recombination scenarios. In a later analysis, each TCR beta chain was defined by its CDR3 amino acid sequence together with its V-gene family, and reads without a unique V-gene family were excluded. In a later analysis, 450 to 600 highly shared, low-generation-probability nucleotide sequences were removed to address suspected cross-contamination and a sequencing artifact. For each public chain, a later analysis derived a clonal expansion index from normalized ranks of inferred template counts within each repertoire. A later analysis computed generation probabilities with a VDJ recombination model fitted to out-of-frame rearrangements, and checked the results against IGoR. Hypergeometric tests were used in a later analysis to score TCR-TCR, TCR-HLA and TCR-CMV co-occurrence, with a repertoire-size bias correction applied to the TCR pairs. A later analysis estimated false discovery rates by permuting HLA or CMV assignments 20 times. A later analysis grouped co-occurring TCRs with DBSCAN, adding TCRdist sequence similarity when clustering within HLA-allele-positive subsets. For co-occurrence clustering, repertoires with fewer than 30,000 or more than 120,000 public chains were excluded, along with five or six repertoires with anomalous nucleotide sharing. This immuneACCESS table, as held by TCRdb, lists in-frame sequences with V and J called but not all clones. Of the missing ones, under half trace to an unresolved V gene in checked studies; the others have no known cause. The V and J calls and the clone size are those of that table, but D and trimming were determined from the DNA. This sample holds around 230,000 clones; about 81% were observed only once. The top ten clones comprise approximately 6% of the sample.

This clone was observed a few times. It has no known antigen specificity. Per-base qualities were not stored, and no clone one base away is much larger. The cohort was made up of hundreds of healthy bone marrow donors. At the time of sampling, every cohort member was nominally healthy, though immune exposures that went unrecorded were likely present. The donor was CMV seropositive and belonged to the group of 250 to 300 seropositive cohort members. Each donor provided a peripheral blood sample, and peripheral blood mononuclear cells were used for TCR beta sequencing. Genomic DNA extraction from the blood cell samples was performed with the Qiagen DNeasy Blood Extraction Kit.

The sample consisted of PBMCs. The V and J genes are TRBV6-6 and TRBJ1-2; the D gene lacks a confident call. This receptor was obtained from a man aged 40-55 years in good health and CMV-seropositive. The sequenced DNA is TGTGCCAGCAGTTACGTTGAGGAAGACTATGGCTACACCTTC. Translated, it reads CASSYVEEDYGYTF.